The 20 T cell receptor beta chains presented below share a single source sample, sequenced in a study of PD-L1 blockade in urothelial cancer. Time point here: peripheral blood 6 weeks after treatment start. Using immunoSEQ multiplex PCR, the repertoire was profiled, and TCRdb retains in-frame clones only, with some absent. The data hold around 110,000 clones, with roughly 91% observed a single time. The sample in question was PBMCs, obtained around atezolizumab (anti-PD-L1) treatment. The receptors derive from a man in his 60s with urothelial cancer.

The sample holds a few counts of this clone. The V gene is TRBV28, the J gene TRBJ2-1, with TRBD1 identical over 8 bases. Germline trimming cut 6 bases from V and 11 bases from J; bases unmatched to any gene: 3. In germline, CDR1 is MDHEN, CDR2 SYDVKM. There are 11 residues in the CDR3. CDR3 DNA: TGTGCCAGCAGGTGGACAGGGAAGCAGTTCTTC. This gives the protein CASRWTGKQFF.

This chain connects TRBV19 to TRBJ1-1, with D tentatively TRBD1 (5 bases). The CDR3 sequence is 13 residues long. Trimming stripped 0 bases from V and 8 bases from J, with 10 bases between. Per germline, CDR1 LNHDA and CDR2 SQIVND (reference sequence). In DNA form, the CDR3 reads TGTGCCAGTAGTATAGATCTGGGGCCCGAAGCTTTCTTT. This sequence encodes CASSIDLGPEAFF.

The rearrangement links TRBV19 to TRBJ1-1; D remains unclear. CDR3 length: 13 residues. V was trimmed by 7 bases and J by 0 bases, leaving 9 bases between them. From germline, CDR1 is LNHDA and CDR2 SQIVND (reference sequence). The CDR3 DNA reads TGTGCCAGTACCTTTAGTTTGAACACTGAAGCTTTCTTT. It codes for CASTFSLNTEAFF.

The chain is built from TRBV28 and TRBJ1-5; TRBD1 matches 8 bases. Germline values: CDR1 MDHEN, CDR2 SYDVKM. The CDR3 covers 16 residues. J lost 0 bases, V lost 6 bases, and 7 bases had no gene match. CDR3 amino acids: CASRPDRGGSNQPQHF. The CDR3, as DNA: TGTGCCAGCAGGCCCGACAGGGGAGGTAGCAATCAGCCCCAGCATTTT.

The rearrangement links TRBV5-4 to TRBJ2-5, with 7 nucleotides matching TRBD2. The CDR3 consists of 14 residues. The V and J ends lost 0 bases and 3 bases, in that order; junction bases with no gene match: 2. The germline V gene encodes CDR1 SGHNT and CDR2 YYREEE (reference sequence). The CDR3 nucleotides are TGTGCCAGCAGCTTGGCGGGGGGAGAAGAGACCCAGTACTTC. Encoded protein: CASSLAGGEETQYF. Together with reference TRBV5-4 and TRBJ2-5, the CDR3 gives the full variable domain: ETGVTQSPTHLIKTRGQQVTLRCSSQSGHNTVSWYQQALGQGPQFIFQYYREEENGRGNFPPRFSGLQFPNYSSELNVNALELDDSALYLCASSLAGGEETQYFGPGTRLLVL.

CDR3 sequence reads: CASKKEGGNIQYF. In DNA form, the CDR3 reads TGTGCCAGCAAAAAGGAGGGAGGAAACATTCAGTACTTC. The chain joins TRBV2 to TRBJ2-4; maybe TRBD2 (6 bases). The V gene lost 7 bases and the J gene lost 6 bases, with 13 bases spanning the gap. Germline assignment: CDR1 SNHLY and CDR2 FYNNEI. This CDR3 has 13 amino acids.

The chain recombines TRBV6-1 with TRBJ2-3, with a tentative D call TRBD1 (6 bases). The V and J ends lost 5 bases and 4 bases respectively, with 16 bases between them. Germline-derived CDR1 and CDR2 are MNHNS and SASEGT. The CDR3 consists of 15 residues. This chain's CDR3 is CASSQQTGLPDTQYF. CDR3 coding DNA: TGTGCCAGCAGTCAACAAACAGGGCTGCCAGATACGCAGTATTTT.

This chain links TRBV10-3 with TRBJ2-7; 9 bases align to TRBD1. CDR1 ENHRY and CDR2 SYGVKD come from the germline V gene. The length of the CDR3 is 14 residues. V trimming: 7 bases; J trimming: 3 bases; junction bases outside the gene matches: 7. CDR3 in amino acids: CAITGTGRVYEQYF. CDR3 sequence (DNA): TGTGCCATCACCGGGACAGGGCGGGTCTACGAGCAGTACTTC.

The chain combines TRBV29-1 with TRBJ2-5; 7 nucleotides match TRBD2. Germline-derived CDR1 and CDR2 are SQVTM and ANQGSEA. The trim removed 7 bases at V and 1 base at J, leaving 6 bases unmatched. The CDR3 contains 13 residues. The CDR3 is CSANGGSQETQYF. The CDR3 DNA sequence: TGCAGCGCAAACGGGGGGTCCCAAGAGACCCAGTACTTC.

The chain recombines TRBV28 with TRBJ2-7, with D possibly matching TRBD1 (6 bases). V shed 4 bases and J shed 10 bases, with 11 bases lying between them. The germline gives CDR1 MDHEN, CDR2 SYDVKM. The CDR3 totals 11 residues. Here the CDR3 reads CASSYQGGQYF. As DNA, the CDR3 is TGTGCCAGCAGTTACCAAGGGGGTCAGTACTTC.

There are a few counts of this clone. The rearrangement links TRBV7-9 to TRBJ2-1; no definite D call. Trimming took 10 bases from V and 2 from J, leaving 9 bases between them. CDR3 length equals 12 residues. Germline V gene sequence: CDR1 SEHNR, CDR2 FQNEAQ (reference sequence). The CDR3 sequence is CATPGTYNEQFF. The CDR3 DNA follows: TGTGCCACCCCGGGTACCTACAATGAGCAGTTCTTC.

This clone has a single count. The chain couples TRBV5-1 to TRBJ2-2; 7 positions agree with TRBD1. The V gene end was trimmed by 6 bases and the J gene end by 3 bases; junction bases not matched to a gene: 8. The CDR3 has 15 amino acids. Germline CDR1 SGHRS, CDR2 YFSETQ. The CDR3 DNA reads as TGCGCCAGCACACTAGGGGGACAGTACACCGGGGAGCTGTTTTTT. Protein: CASTLGGQYTGELFF. The variable domain in full, completed from reference TRBV5-1 and TRBJ2-2, reads KAGVTQTPRYLIKTRGQQVTLSCSPISGHRSVSWYQQTPGQGLQFLFEYFSETQRNKGNFPGRFSGRQFSNSRSEMNVSTLELGDSALYLCASTLGGQYTGELFFGEGSRLTVL.

V and J are TRBV2 and TRBJ1-1, with no clear D. Trimming stripped 1 base from V and 3 bases from J, with 12 bases between. The V gene's germline CDR1 is SNHLY and CDR2 FYNNEI. The CDR3 spans 15 residues. CDR3 DNA: TGTGCCAGCAGTGAAGTCGTCCCACAGTACACTGAAGCTTTCTTT. This gives the protein CASSEVVPQYTEAFF.

The chain carries TRBV7-9 and TRBJ1-1; D perhaps matches TRBD1 (5 bases). Trimming removed 1 base from V and 4 bases from J, with 10 bases in between. CDR1 SEHNR and CDR2 FQNEAQ come from the germline V gene (reference sequence). The CDR3 has 14 amino acids. The CDR3: CASSLERGSTEAFF. Here the CDR3 DNA reads TGTGCCAGCAGCTTAGAGCGGGGGAGCACTGAAGCTTTCTTT.

The chain uses TRBV7-2 and TRBJ1-2; tentatively, D is TRBD1 (5 bases). With 1 base removed from V and 8 bases from J, the gap between germline ends came to 14 bases. Germline values: CDR1 SGHTA, CDR2 FQGNSA. The CDR3 sequence is 14 residues long. The CDR3 coding sequence is TGTGCCAGCAGCTTAGTCGGGGACTCTGGAGGCTACACCTTC. The encoded protein is CASSLVGDSGGYTF. The entire variable domain, with the rest obtained from reference TRBV7-2 and TRBJ1-2, is as follows: GAGVSQSPSNKVTEKGKDVELRCDPISGHTALYWYRQSLGQGLEFLIYFQGNSAPDKSGLPSDRFSAERTGGSVSTLTIQRTQQEDSAVYLCASSLVGDSGGYTFGSGTRLTVV.

V is TRBV15 and J is TRBJ1-1; a weak D match, TRBD1 (5 bases). Per the germline V gene, CDR1 is LNHNV and CDR2 is YYDKDF (reference sequence). There are 14 residues in the CDR3. Trimming removed 1 base at V and 1 base at J, with 7 bases between. This CDR3 is CATSRGQPNTEAFF. Written as DNA, the CDR3 is TGTGCCACCAGCAGAGGACAGCCGAACACTGAAGCTTTCTTT.

This chain connects TRBV11-3 to TRBJ2-7; 11 bases line up with TRBD2. Germline V CDR1 and CDR2: SGHNT, YENEEA. CDR3 length equals 16 residues. V shed 4 bases and J 0 bases; nucleotides not matched to a gene: 5. The CDR3 loop is CASSSPSGGHSYEQYF. The CDR3 region has the DNA TGTGCCAGCAGCTCTCCTAGCGGGGGGCACTCCTACGAGCAGTACTTC.

In nucleotides, the CDR3 is TGCGCCAGCAGCCAGGGGAGCGGGGGGGCCAAAGAGACCCAGTACTTC. This sequence encodes CASSQGSGGAKETQYF. V is TRBV5-1 and J is TRBJ2-5, with 10 bases lining up with TRBD2. This CDR3 region has 16 residues. CDR1 is SGHRS, CDR2 YFSETQ, per germline. After removal of 4 bases from V and 3 bases from J, the junction contained 9 bases not matched to a gene.

V and J are TRBV7-8 and TRBJ2-3; D remains unclear. Germline V gene lookup returns CDR1 SGHVS and CDR2 FQNEAQ. V gave up 3 bases and J gave up 6 bases, with 7 bases separating them. The CDR3 consists of 12 residues. CDR3 nucleotide sequence: TGTGCCAGCAGCTTCCCGTTGGATACGCAGTATTTT. Translation gives CASSFPLDTQYF.

The chain couples TRBV15 to TRBJ2-7; 8 bases fit TRBD2. Unmatched junction bases numbered 6, after V lost 6 bases and J lost 5 bases. Germline V CDR1 and CDR2: LNHNV, YYDKDF (reference sequence). The CDR3 is 13 residues long. The CDR3 is CATSPGLVNEQYF. The DNA for the CDR3 is TGTGCCACCAGTCCGGGACTAGTTAACGAGCAGTACTTC.